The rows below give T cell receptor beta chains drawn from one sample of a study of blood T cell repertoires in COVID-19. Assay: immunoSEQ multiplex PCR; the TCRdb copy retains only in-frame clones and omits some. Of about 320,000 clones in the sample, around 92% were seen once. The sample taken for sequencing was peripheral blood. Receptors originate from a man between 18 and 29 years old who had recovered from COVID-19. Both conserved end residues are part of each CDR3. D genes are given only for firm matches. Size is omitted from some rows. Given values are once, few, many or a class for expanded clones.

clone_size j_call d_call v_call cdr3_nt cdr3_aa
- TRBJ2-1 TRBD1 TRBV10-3 TGTGCCATCAGCAGGACAGGGGACGATGAGCAGTTCTTC CAISRTGDDEQFF
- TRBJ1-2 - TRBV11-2 TGTGCCAGCAGCTTGGAAGCGGGGACCGGGCTAACCTTC CASSLEAGTGLTF
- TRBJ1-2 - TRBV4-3 TGCGCCAGCAGCCACCCCCTAGCCCCCTATGGCTACACCTTC CASSHPLAPYGYTF
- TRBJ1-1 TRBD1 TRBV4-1 TGCGCCAGCAGCGAGCCCGACAGGGTCGACACTGAAGCTTTCTTT CASSEPDRVDTEAFF
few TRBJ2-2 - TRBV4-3 TGCGCCAGCGCCCGCGGTAGCTTAGACACCGGGGAGCTGTTTTTT CASARGSLDTGELFF
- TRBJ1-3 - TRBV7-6 TGTGCCAGCAGCTTCGCCGTTCCGACAGCTGGAAACACCATATATTTT CASSFAVPTAGNTIYF
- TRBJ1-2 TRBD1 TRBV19 TGTGCCAGCCGGGACAGGGACCATTATGGCTACACCTTC CASRDRDHYGYTF
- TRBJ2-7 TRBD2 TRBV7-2 TGTGCCAGCAGCTTATCCACGGGGGGGCCCTACGAGCAGTACTTC CASSLSTGGPYEQYF
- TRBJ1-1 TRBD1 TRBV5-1 TGCGCCAGCAGCCCCCTTGGACAGGCACACAACACTGAAGCTTTCTTT CASSPLGQAHNTEAFF
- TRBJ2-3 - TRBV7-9 TGTGCCAGCAGCTTAGCGGGAGACGGTTCCAAGTATTTT CASSLAGDGSKYF
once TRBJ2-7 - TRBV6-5 TGTGCCAGCATCCAACAGGGTTGGTACGAGCAGTACTTC CASIQQGWYEQYF
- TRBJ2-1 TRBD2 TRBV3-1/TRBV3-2 TGTGCCAGCAGCCAAGGCGGGGGGGGTTCTGGCAAGCAGTTCTTC CASSQGGGGSGKQFF
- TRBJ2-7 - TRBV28 TGTGCCAGCACCCCGACAGGTTGGGTCCACGAGCAGTACTTC CASTPTGWVHEQYF
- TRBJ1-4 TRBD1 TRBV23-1 TGCGCCAGCAGTCAAGAGCAGGGGGCCCTTCCTACCCGGGAAAAACTGTTTTTT CASSQEQGALPTREKLFF
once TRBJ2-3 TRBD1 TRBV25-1 TGTGCCAGCAGTGAGGGGACAGCTAGCACAGATACGCAGTATTTT CASSEGTASTDTQYF
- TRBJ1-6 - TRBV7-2 TGTGCCAGCAGCACACGACAGCTAAATTCACCCCTCCACTTT CASSTRQLNSPLHF
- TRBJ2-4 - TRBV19 TGTGCCAGTAGCCTAACAGAGAAAAACATTCAGTACTTC CASSLTEKNIQYF
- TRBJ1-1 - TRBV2 TGTGCCAGCAGTGTGACAGAAGTGAACACTGAAGCTTTCTTT CASSVTEVNTEAFF
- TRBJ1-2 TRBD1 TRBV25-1 TGTGCCAGCAGTGAATTTAGTGGACAGGAGCTTAACTATGGCTACACCTTC CASSEFSGQELNYGYTF
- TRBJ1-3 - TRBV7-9 TGTGCCAGCTCAAGATTAACGGGTACCTACTTATCCTCTGGAAACACCATATATTTT CASSRLTGTYLSSGNTIYF
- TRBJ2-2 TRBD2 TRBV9 TGTGCCAGCAGCGGTCCAGCGGGGGGGAACACCGGGGAGCTGTTTTTT CASSGPAGGNTGELFF
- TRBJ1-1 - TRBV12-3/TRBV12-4 TGTGCCAGCAGTAAAACAAGGAACACTGAAGCTTTCTTT CASSKTRNTEAFF
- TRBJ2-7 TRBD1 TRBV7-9 TGTGCCAGCACCCTAGGACAGGGGGCCTACGAGCAGTACTTC CASTLGQGAYEQYF
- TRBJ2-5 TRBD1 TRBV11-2 TGTGCCAGCAGCTTAGGGACAGGCTACCAAGAGACCCAGTACTTC CASSLGTGYQETQYF
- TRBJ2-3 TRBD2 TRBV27 TGTGCCAGCAGTTTCGGGACTAGCGGCAGCACAGATACGCAGTATTTT CASSFGTSGSTDTQYF
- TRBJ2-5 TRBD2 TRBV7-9 TGTGCCAGCAGCCTTGGGAGGGACGCGAGAAAAGAGACCCAGTACTTC CASSLGRDARKETQYF
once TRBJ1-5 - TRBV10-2 TGCGCCTCCCGGGAGGGCCAAGGGGGCAATCAGCCCCAGCATTTT CASREGQGGNQPQHF
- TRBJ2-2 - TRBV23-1 TGCGCCAGCAGACCCACAGGGTTGAACACCGGGGAGCTGTTTTTT CASRPTGLNTGELFF
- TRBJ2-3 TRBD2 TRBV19 TGTGCCAGTAGTATAACCCCCCCGCGGGAGGGCCTGACAGATACGCAGTATTTT CASSITPPREGLTDTQYF
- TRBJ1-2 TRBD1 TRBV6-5 TGTGCCAGCAGTTGGACAGGGGGGGAGTCAAAGGGCTACACCTTC CASSWTGGESKGYTF
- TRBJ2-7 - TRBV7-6 TGTGCCAGCAGCTTAGAGGACACCCTCTCCTACGAGCAGTACTTC CASSLEDTLSYEQYF
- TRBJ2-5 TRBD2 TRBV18 TGTGCCAGCTCACCCGGACTAGCGGGGGGGTCTTACCAAGAGACCCAGTACTTC CASSPGLAGGSYQETQYF
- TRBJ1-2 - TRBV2 TGTGCCAGCAGTGTGGAGGGGTCCGCAGGTGGCTACACCTTC CASSVEGSAGGYTF
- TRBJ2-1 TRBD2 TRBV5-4 TGTGCCAGCAGCTTGGGCGGACTAGGGGTGATAAATGAGCAGTTCTTC CASSLGGLGVINEQFF
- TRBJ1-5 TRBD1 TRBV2 TGTGCCAGCAGTCAGGGACAGGGGGATCAGCCCCAGCATTTT CASSQGQGDQPQHF
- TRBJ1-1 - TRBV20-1 TGCAGTTCACGGGTGGGCACTGAAGCTTTCTTT CSSRVGTEAFF
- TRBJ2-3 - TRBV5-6 TGTGCCAGCAGCTTTAGCCCTGCGGGCACAGATACGCAGTATTTT CASSFSPAGTDTQYF
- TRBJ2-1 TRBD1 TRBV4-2 TGTGCCAGCAGCCAACGCGAGGGGGCCTATGAGCAGTTCTTC CASSQREGAYEQFF
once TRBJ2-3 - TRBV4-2 TGTGCCAGCAGCCAGACTAGTTCGGTCACAGATACGCAGTATTTT CASSQTSSVTDTQYF
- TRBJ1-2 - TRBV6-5 TGTGCCAGCAGTTACCGGGGGACCCACTATGGCTACACCTTC CASSYRGTHYGYTF